These 6 T cell receptor beta chains came from one sample sequenced in a study of T cells in tuberculosis. Sequencing was performed with immunoSEQ multiplex PCR; in TCRdb, only in-frame clones are kept and a portion is missing. The sample contains roughly 34,000 clones, approximately 94% of which appear only once. The time point is: new active TB diagnosis, blood taken before or within 7 days of starting treatment. The material was PBMCs, obtained at tuberculosis diagnosis. The receptors shown here come from an adult with tuberculosis.

The chain carries TRBV29-1 and TRBJ2-1, with D possibly being TRBD2 (6 bases). Trimming shortened V by 4 bases and J by 10 bases, and 14 bases separated the two germline ends. CDR3 length equals 12 residues. Germline V CDR1 and CDR2: SQVTM, ANQGSEA. CDR3 in amino acids: CSVGEDFGEQFF. The CDR3 bases are TGCAGCGTTGGGGAGGATTTCGGGGAGCAGTTCTTC.

V gene TRBV9 combines with J gene TRBJ1-4; 7 positions agree with TRBD1. Germline V gene data show CDR1 as SGDLS and CDR2 as YYNGEE. CDR3 size: 15 residues. The V and J ends lost 3 bases and 3 bases, in that order; junction bases with no gene match: 5. CDR3 residues: CASSATGTANEKLFF. The CDR3 DNA follows: TGTGCCAGCAGCGCGACCGGGACAGCTAATGAAAAACTGTTTTTT.

The V gene is TRBV4-2, the J gene TRBJ1-1, with D perhaps matching TRBD1 (6 bases). V was shortened by 8 bases and J by 1 base, with 14 bases between the two germline ends. The germline V gene has CDR1 LGHNA and CDR2 YNFKEQ. The CDR3 totals 14 residues. The CDR3 region has the DNA TGTGCCAGCTTAACAGGGTTTGGGAACACTGAAGCTTTCTTT. As protein: CASLTGFGNTEAFF.

This rearrangement joins TRBV11-2 to TRBJ2-7, with 9 bases identical to TRBD1. Germline loops: CDR1 SGHAT, CDR2 FQNNGV. This CDR3 has 17 amino acids. Germline trimming cut 2 bases from V and 2 bases from J; bases unmatched to any gene: 10. In DNA, the CDR3 is TGTGCCAGCAGCTTAAACCGCGACAGGGGGTCGGCCTACGAGCAGTACTTC. This encodes CASSLNRDRGSAYEQYF.

The V and J genes are TRBV7-8 and TRBJ2-3; 13 bases are a match to TRBD2. The CDR3 extends over 15 amino acids. CDR1 and CDR2 (germline): SGHVS, FQNEAQ. Trimming at V came to 6 bases and at J to 7 bases, leaving 7 bases not matched to a gene. The CDR3 here is CASRISGTSGNTQYF. The CDR3 nucleotides read TGTGCCAGCAGGATTTCCGGGACTAGCGGGAATACGCAGTATTTT.

The V call is TRBV19, the J call TRBJ2-5, with D maybe TRBD1 (6 bases). This CDR3 has 15 amino acids. Germline CDR1 and CDR2: LNHDA and SQIVND (reference sequence). The germline V and J ends were trimmed by 0 bases and 7 bases, with 15 bases remaining between them. The CDR3 nucleotides read TGTGCCAGTAGTATAGATATCAGGGGCTGGGGGACCCAGTACTTC. Translated, it gives CASSIDIRGWGTQYF.